This entry describes one TCR beta chain. Its antigen is undetermined. The sample originates from a study of graft-versus-host responses after intestinal transplantation. The overall study: Recipients got multivisceral, liver-intestinal, or isolated intestinal transplants. Following induction with anti-thymocyte globulin, all recipients were given tacrolimus and steroids for two to four years. Whole-study findings and limits: In recipient marrow, GvH clones were found, and some appeared first in ileum or blood.

Both intraepithelial and lamina propria lymphocytes were released by processing graft tissue. The protocol was immunoSEQ multiplex PCR, while the TCRdb copy is restricted to in-frame clones and leaves out a portion. The sample consists of some 29,000 clones, 60% to 85% of them appearing once. The germline V gene encodes CDR1 SGHRS and CDR2 YFSETQ. The CDR3 runs to 15 residues. The V gene end was trimmed by 4 bases and the J gene end by 7 bases; junction bases not matched to a gene: 6. The sequence was obtained from a human patient who received an intestinal transplant, so some T cells may come from the graft donor. The rearrangement links TRBV5-1 to TRBJ2-7; 15 bases line up with TRBD2. The material was ileum tissue, obtained 98 days after intestinal transplantation. DNA for the CDR3: TGCGCCAGCAGCAGATCGGGACTAGCGGGAGGTGAGCAGTACTTC. Translating gives CASSRSGLAGGEQYF.